This TCR beta chain comes out of a study of blood T cell repertoires in COVID-19. Patients from Seattle were sampled longitudinally, starting during active infection. Only one count was recorded for this clone. Germline V gene sequence: CDR1 GTSNPN, CDR2 SVGIG (reference sequence). The CDR3 has 14 amino acids. With 5 bases removed from V and 4 bases from J, the gap between germline ends came to 17 bases. Assay: immunoSEQ multiplex PCR; the TCRdb copy retains only in-frame clones and omits some. The table records 200,000 to 250,000 clones, 65% to 90% of them present only once. The chain joins TRBV30 to TRBJ1-2; D not certain. The sample consisted of peripheral blood. This sequence originates from an older woman with COVID-19, enrolled during active disease. The CDR3 region is CAWSSQAVTYGYTF. As DNA, the CDR3 is TGTGCCTGGTCTTCCCAGGCTGTAACCTATGGCTACACCTTC. The full variable domain, with the rest looked up from reference TRBV30 and TRBJ1-2, is SQTIHQWPATLVQPVGSPLSLECTVEGTSNPNLYWYRQAAGRGLQLLFYSVGIGQISSEVPQNLSASRPQDRQFILSSKKLLLSDSGFYLCAWSSQAVTYGYTFGSGTRLTVV.